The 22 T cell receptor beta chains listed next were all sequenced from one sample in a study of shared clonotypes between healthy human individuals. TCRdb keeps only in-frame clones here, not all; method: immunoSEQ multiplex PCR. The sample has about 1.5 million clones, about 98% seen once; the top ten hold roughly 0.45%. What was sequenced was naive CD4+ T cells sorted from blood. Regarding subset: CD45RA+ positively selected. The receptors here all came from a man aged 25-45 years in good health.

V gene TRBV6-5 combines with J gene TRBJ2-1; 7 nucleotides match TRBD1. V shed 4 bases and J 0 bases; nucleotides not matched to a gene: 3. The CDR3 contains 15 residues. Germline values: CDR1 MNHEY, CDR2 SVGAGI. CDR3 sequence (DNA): TGTGCCAGCAGTTTCAGGGGGACCTCCTACAATGAGCAGTTCTTC. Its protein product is CASSFRGTSYNEQFF.

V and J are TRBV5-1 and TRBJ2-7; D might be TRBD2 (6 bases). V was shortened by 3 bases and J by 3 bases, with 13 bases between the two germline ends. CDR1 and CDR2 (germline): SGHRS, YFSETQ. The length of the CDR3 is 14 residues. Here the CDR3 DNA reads TGCGCCAGCAGCTACCGGGACTTGGGCTACGAGCAGTACTTC. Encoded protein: CASSYRDLGYEQYF.

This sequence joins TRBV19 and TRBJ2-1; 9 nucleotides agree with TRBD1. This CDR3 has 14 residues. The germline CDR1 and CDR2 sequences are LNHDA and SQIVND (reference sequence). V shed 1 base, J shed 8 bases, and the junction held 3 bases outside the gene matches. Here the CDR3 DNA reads TGTGCCAGTAGTATAGGAGGACAGGGGTATGAGCAGTTCTTC. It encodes CASSIGGQGYEQFF.

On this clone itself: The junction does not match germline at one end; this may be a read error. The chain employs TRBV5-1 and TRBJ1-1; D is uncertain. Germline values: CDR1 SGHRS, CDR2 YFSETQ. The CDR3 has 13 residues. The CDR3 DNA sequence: TGCGCCAGCAGCTTGGGCCCACCCGTTGAAGTTTTCTTT. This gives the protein CASSLGPPVEVFF.

The CDR3 here is CASRLVGDRQYF. CDR3 bases: TGTGCCAGCAGACTAGTCGGTGACCGTCAGTACTTC. This rearrangement joins TRBV7-2 to TRBJ2-5, with D possibly TRBD2 on 5 matching bases. The CDR3 is 12 amino acids. Germline CDR1 is SGHTA and CDR2 is FQGNSA. The V and J ends lost 6 bases and 11 bases respectively, with 16 bases between them.

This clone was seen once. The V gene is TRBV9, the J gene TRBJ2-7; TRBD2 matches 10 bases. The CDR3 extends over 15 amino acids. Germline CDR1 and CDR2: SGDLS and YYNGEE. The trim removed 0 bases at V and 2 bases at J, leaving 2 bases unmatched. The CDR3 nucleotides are TGTGCCAGCAGCGTAGGGACTAGCGGCCCCTACGAGCAGTACTTC. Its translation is CASSVGTSGPYEQYF. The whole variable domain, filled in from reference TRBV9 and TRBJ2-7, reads DSGVTQTPKHLITATGQRVTLRCSPRSGDLSVYWYQQSLDQGLQFLIQYYNGEERAKGNILERFSAQQFPDLHSELNLSSLELGDSALYFCASSVGTSGPYEQYFGPGTRLTVT.

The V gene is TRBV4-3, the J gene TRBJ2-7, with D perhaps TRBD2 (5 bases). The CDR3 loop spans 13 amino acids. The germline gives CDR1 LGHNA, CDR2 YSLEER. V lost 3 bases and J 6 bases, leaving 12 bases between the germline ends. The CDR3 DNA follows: TGCGCCAGCAGCCAGGGAGTGGGCAGCGAGCAGTACTTC. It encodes CASSQGVGSEQYF.

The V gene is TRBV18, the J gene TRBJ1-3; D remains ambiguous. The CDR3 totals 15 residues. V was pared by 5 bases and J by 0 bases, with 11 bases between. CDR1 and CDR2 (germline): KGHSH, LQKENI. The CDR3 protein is CASSDTASSGNTIYF. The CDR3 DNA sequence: TGTGCCAGCTCAGATACAGCGTCCTCTGGAAACACCATATATTTT.

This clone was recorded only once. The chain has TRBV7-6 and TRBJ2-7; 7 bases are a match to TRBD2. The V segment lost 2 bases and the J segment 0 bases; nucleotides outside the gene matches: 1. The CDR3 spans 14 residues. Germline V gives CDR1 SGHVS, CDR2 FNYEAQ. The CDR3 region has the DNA TGTGCCAGCAGCTTAATAGCGGGCTCCTACGAGCAGTACTTC. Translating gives CASSLIAGSYEQYF. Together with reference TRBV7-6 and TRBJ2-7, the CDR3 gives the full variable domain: GAGVSQSPRYKVTKRGQDVALRCDPISGHVSLYWYRQALGQGPEFLTYFNYEAQQDKSGLPNDRFSAERPEGSISTLTIQRTEQRDSAMYRCASSLIAGSYEQYFGPGTRLTVT.

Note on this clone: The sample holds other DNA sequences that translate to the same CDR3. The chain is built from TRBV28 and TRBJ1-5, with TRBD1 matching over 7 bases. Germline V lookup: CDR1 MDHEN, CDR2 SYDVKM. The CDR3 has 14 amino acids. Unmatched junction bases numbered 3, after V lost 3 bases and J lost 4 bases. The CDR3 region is CASSLAGGNQPQHF. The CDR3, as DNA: TGTGCCAGCAGTTTGGCAGGGGGTAATCAGCCCCAGCATTTT.

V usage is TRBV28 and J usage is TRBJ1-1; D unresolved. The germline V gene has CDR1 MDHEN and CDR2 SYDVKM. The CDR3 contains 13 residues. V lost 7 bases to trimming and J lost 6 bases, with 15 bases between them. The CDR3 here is CASTLGWQAEAFF. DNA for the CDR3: TGTGCCAGCACCTTGGGATGGCAAGCTGAAGCTTTCTTT.

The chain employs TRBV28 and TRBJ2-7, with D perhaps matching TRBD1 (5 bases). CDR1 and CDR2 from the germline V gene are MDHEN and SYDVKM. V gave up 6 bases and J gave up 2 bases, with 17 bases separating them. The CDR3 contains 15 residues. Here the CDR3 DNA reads TGTGCCAGCAGACCAACGGACACCCGAACCTACGAGCAGTACTTC. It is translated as CASRPTDTRTYEQYF. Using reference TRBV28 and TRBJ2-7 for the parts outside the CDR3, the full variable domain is DVKVTQSSRYLVKRTGEKVFLECVQDMDHENMFWYRQDPGLGLRLIYFSYDVKMKEKGDIPEGYSVSREKKERFSLILESASTNQTSMYLCASRPTDTRTYEQYFGPGTRLTVT.

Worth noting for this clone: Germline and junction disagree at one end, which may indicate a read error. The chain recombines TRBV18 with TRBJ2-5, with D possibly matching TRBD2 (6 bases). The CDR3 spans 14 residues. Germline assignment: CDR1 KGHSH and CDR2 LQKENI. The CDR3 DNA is TGTGCCAGCTCCCCACGCCCGGGAGAAGAGACCCAGTACTTC. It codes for CASSPRPGEETQYF.

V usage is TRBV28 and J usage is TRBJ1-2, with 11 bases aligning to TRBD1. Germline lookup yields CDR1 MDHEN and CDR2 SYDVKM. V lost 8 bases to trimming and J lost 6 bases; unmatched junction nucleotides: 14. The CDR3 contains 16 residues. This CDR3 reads CASRIRTGGASNGYTF. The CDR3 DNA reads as TGTGCCAGCCGGATTCGGACAGGGGGCGCGTCTAATGGCTACACCTTC.

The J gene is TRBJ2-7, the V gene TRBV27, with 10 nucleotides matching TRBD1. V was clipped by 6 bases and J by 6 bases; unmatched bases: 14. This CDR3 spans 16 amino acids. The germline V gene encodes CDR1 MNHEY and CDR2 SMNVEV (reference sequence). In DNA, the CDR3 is TGTGCCAGCAGCCAAAGGTCCGGGACAGGGGTGGTCGAGCAGTACTTC. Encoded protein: CASSQRSGTGVVEQYF.

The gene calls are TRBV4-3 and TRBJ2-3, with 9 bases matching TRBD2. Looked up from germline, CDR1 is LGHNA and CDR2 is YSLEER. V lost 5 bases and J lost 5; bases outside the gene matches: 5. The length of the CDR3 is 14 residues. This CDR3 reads CASSNSGSGDTQYF. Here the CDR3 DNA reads TGCGCCAGCAGCAATAGCGGGAGCGGAGATACGCAGTATTTT.

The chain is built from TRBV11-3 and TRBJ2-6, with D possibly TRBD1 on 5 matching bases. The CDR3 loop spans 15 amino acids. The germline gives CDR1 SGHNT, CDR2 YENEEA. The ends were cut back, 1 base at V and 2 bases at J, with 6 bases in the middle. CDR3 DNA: TGTGCCAGCAGCTTAGGGGGCGCTGGGGCCAACGTCCTGACTTTC. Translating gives CASSLGGAGANVLTF.

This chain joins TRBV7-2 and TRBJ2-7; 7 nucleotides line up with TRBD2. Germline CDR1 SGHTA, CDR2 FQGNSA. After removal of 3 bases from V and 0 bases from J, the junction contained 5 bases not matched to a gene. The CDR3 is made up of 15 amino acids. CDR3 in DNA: TGTGCCAGCAGCTTCGAACTAGCGCTCTCCTACGAGCAGTACTTC. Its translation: CASSFELALSYEQYF.

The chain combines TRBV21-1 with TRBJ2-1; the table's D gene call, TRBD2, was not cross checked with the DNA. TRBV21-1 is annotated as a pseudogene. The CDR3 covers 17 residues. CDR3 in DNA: TGTGCCAGCAGCAAAGGACTCGAAGGCGAGGTATACAATGAGCAGTTCTTC. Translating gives CASSKGLEGEVYNEQFF.

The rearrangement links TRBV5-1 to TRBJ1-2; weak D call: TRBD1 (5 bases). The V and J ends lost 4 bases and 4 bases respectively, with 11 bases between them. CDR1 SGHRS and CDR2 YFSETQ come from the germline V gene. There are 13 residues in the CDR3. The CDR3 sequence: CASSPGGIYGYTF. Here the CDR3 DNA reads TGCGCCAGCAGCCCCGGGGGAATCTATGGCTACACCTTC.

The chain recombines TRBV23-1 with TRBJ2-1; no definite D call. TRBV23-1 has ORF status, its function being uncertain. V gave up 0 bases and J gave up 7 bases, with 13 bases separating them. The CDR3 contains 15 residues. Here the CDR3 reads CASSQSPLGENEQFF. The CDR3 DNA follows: TGCGCCAGCAGTCAATCCCCACTCGGCGAAAATGAGCAGTTCTTC.

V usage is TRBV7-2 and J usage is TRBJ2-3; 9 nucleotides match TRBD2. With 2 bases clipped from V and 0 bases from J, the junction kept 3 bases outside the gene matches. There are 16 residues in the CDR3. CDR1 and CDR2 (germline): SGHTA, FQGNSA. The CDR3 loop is CASSLISGSSTDTQYF. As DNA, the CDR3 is TGTGCCAGCAGCTTAATTAGCGGGAGTAGCACAGATACGCAGTATTTT.